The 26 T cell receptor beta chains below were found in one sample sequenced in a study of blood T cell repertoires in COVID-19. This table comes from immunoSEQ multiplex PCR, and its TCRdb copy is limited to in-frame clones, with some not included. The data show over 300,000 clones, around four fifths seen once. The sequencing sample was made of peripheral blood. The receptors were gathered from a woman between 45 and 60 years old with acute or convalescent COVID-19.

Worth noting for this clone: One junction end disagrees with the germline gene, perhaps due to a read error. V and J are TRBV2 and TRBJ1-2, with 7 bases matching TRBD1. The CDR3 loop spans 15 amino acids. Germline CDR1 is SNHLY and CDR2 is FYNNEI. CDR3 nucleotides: TGTGCCAGCAGGAAGGGACAGACCTCCAGCTATCGCTACACCTTC. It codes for CASRKGQTSSYRYTF.

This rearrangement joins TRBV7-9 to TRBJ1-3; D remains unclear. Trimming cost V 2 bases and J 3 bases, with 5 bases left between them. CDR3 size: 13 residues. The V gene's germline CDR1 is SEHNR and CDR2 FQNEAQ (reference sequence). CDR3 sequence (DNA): TGTGCCAGCAGCTTACCCCATGGAAACACCATATATTTT. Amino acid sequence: CASSLPHGNTIYF.

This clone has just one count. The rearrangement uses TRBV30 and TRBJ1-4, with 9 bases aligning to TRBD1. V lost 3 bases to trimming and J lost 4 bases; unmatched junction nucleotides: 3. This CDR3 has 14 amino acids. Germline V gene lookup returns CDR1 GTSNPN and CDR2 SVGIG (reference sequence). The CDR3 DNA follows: TGTGCCTGGAGCCGGACAGGGGTTAATGAAAAACTGTTTTTT. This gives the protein CAWSRTGVNEKLFF.

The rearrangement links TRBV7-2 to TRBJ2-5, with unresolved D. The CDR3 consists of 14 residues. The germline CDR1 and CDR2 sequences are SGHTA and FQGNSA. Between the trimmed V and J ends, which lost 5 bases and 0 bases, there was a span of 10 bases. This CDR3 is CASSPSRNQETQYF. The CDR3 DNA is TGTGCCAGCAGCCCCTCTAGAAACCAAGAGACCCAGTACTTC.

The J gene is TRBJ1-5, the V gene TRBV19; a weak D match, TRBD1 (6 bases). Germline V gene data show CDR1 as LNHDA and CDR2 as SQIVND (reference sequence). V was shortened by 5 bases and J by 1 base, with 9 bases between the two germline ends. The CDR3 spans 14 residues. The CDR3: CASSGQSSNQPQHF. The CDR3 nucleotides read TGTGCCAGTAGTGGACAGTCAAGCAATCAGCCCCAGCATTTT.

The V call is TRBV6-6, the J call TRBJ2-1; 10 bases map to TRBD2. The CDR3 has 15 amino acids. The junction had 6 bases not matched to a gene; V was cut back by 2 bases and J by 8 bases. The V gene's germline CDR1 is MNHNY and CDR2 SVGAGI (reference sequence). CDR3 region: CASSYGSSGSDEQFF. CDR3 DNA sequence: TGTGCCAGCAGTTACGGGTCTAGCGGGAGCGATGAGCAGTTCTTC.

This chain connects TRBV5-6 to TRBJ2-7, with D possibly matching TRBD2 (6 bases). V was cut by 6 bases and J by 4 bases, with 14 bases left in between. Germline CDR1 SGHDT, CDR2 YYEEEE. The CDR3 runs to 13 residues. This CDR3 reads CASNRVGGYEQYV. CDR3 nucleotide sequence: TGTGCCAGCAACCGAGTCGGGGGTTACGAGCAGTACGTC.

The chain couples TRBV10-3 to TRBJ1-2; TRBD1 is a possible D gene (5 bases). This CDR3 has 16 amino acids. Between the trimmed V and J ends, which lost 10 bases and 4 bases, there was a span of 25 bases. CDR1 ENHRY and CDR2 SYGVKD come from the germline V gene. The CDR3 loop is CASQEWVAGSAYGYTF. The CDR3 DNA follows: TGTGCCAGCCAGGAATGGGTCGCAGGGTCGGCCTATGGCTACACCTTC.

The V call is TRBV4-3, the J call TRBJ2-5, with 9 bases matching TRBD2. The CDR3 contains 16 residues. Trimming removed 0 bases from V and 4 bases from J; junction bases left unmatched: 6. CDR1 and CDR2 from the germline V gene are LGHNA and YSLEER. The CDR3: CASSQDSGSGSETQYF. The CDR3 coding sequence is TGCGCCAGCAGCCAAGATAGCGGGAGTGGGTCAGAGACCCAGTACTTC.

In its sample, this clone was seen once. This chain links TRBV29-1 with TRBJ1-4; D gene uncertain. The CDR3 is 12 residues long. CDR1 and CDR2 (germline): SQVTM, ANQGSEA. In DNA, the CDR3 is TGCAGTGCTGGAGAGGTTAATGAAAAACTGTTTTTT. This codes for CSAGEVNEKLFF.

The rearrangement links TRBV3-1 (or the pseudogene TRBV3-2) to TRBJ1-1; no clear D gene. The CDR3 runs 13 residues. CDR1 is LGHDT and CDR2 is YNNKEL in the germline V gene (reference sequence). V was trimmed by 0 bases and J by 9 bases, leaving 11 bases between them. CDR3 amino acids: CASSQDTQTKAFF. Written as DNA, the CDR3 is TGTGCCAGCAGCCAAGACACCCAGACTAAAGCTTTCTTT.

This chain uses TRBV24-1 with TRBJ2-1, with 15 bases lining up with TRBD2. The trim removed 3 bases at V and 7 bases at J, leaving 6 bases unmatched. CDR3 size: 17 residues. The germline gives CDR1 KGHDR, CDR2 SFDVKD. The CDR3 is CATSDGGLAGGSNEQFF. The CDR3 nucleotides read TGTGCCACCAGTGATGGGGGACTAGCGGGGGGATCAAATGAGCAGTTCTTC.

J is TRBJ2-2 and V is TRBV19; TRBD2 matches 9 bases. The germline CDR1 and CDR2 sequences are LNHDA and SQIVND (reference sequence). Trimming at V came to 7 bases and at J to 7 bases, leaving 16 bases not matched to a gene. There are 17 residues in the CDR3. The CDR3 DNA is TGTGCCAGTACCGACCGAACTGTTAGCGGGGGAAGCGGGGAGCTGTTTTTT. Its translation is CASTDRTVSGGSGELFF.

The chain's CDR3 is CASSSFLASEQFF. CDR3 bases: TGTGCCAGCAGCTCCTTTCTAGCAAGTGAGCAGTTCTTC. The chain couples TRBV7-3 to TRBJ2-1, with a weak D call TRBD2 (5 bases). Germline loops: CDR1 SGHTA, CDR2 FQGTGA. The V and J ends lost 4 bases and 9 bases respectively, with 13 bases between them. This CDR3 has 13 amino acids.

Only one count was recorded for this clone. The CDR3 here is CASSESWGQGDYGYTF. CDR3 in DNA: TGTGCCAGCAGTGAATCCTGGGGACAGGGGGACTATGGCTACACCTTC. The genes are TRBV25-1 and TRBJ1-2; 11 bases match TRBD1. Germline V lookup: CDR1 MGHDK, CDR2 SYGVNS. The V and J ends lost 1 base and 3 bases, in that order; junction bases with no gene match: 4. The CDR3 loop spans 16 amino acids.

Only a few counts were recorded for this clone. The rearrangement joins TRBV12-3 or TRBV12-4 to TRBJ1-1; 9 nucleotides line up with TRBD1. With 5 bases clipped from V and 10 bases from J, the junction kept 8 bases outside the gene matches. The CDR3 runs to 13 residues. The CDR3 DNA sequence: TGTGCCAGCAGTCCTAGGACAGGGGTGAGAGCTTTCTTT. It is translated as CASSPRTGVRAFF.

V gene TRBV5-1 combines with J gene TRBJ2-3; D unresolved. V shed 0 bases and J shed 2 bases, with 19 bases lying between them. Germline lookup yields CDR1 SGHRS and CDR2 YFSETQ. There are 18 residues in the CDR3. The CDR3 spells CASSLGPLKTSYTDTQYF. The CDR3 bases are TGCGCCAGCAGCTTGGGACCCTTAAAGACAAGCTACACAGATACGCAGTATTTT.

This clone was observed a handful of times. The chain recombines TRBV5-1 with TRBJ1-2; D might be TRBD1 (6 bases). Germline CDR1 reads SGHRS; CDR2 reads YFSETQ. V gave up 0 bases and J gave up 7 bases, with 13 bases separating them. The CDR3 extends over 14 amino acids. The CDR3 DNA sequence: TGCGCCAGCAGCTTGGAAGGGGGAAATGGTGGCTACACCTTC. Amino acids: CASSLEGGNGGYTF. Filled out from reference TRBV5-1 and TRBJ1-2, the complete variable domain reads KAGVTQTPRYLIKTRGQQVTLSCSPISGHRSVSWYQQTPGQGLQFLFEYFSETQRNKGNFPGRFSGRQFSNSRSEMNVSTLELGDSALYLCASSLEGGNGGYTFGSGTRLTVV.

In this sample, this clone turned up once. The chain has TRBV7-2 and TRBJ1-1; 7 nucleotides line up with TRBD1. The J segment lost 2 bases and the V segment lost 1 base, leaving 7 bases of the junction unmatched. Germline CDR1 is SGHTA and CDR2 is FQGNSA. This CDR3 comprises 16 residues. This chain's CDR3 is CASSLVGAGGNTEAFF. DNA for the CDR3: TGTGCCAGCAGCTTAGTAGGCGCAGGGGGAAACACTGAAGCTTTCTTT.

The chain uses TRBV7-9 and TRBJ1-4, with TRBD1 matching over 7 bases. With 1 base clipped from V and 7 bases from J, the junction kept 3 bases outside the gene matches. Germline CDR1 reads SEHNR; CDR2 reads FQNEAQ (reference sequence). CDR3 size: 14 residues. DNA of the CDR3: TGTGCCAGCAGCTTAGGACAGGGAAGTGAAAAACTGTTTTTT. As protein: CASSLGQGSEKLFF.

As DNA, the CDR3 is TGTGCCAGCAGAGACAGGGATTCTTCACCCCTCCACTTT. It yields the protein CASRDRDSSPLHF. V and J are TRBV6-5 and TRBJ1-6; 7 positions match TRBD1. Germline lookup yields CDR1 MNHEY and CDR2 SVGAGI. This CDR3 spans 13 amino acids. The V gene end was trimmed by 6 bases and the J gene end by 9 bases; junction bases not matched to a gene: 5.

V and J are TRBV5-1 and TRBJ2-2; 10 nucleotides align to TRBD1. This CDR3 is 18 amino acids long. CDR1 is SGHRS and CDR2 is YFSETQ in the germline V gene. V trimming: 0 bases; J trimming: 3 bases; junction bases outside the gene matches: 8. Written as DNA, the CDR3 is TGCGCCAGCAGCTTGGTGCGGTCGGACAGGGGGTACACCGGGGAGCTGTTTTTT. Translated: CASSLVRSDRGYTGELFF.

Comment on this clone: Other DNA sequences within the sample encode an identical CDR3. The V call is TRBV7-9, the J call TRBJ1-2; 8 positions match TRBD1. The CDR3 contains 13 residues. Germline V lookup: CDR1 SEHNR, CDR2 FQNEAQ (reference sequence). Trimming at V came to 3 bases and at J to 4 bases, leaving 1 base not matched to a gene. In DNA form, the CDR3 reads TGTGCCAGCAGCTTTGGACAGGGCTATGGCTACACCTTC. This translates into CASSFGQGYGYTF.

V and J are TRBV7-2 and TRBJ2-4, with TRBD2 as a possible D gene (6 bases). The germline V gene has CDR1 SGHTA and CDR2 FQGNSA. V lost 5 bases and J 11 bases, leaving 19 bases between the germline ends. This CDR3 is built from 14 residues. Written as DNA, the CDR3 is TGTGCCAGCAGCCCCTCCGGGACTGCAGGCCTTCAGTACTTC. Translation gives CASSPSGTAGLQYF.

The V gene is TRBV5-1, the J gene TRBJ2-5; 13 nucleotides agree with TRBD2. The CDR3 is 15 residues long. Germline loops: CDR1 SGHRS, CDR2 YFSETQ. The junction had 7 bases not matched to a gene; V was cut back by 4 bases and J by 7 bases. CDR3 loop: CASSPGTSGATTQYF. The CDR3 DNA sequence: TGCGCCAGCAGCCCCGGGACTAGCGGGGCCACGACCCAGTACTTC.

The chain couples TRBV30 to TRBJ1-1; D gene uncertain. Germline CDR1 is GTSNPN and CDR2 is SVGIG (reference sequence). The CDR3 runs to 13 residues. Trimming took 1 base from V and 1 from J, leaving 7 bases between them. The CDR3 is CAWSETANTEAFF. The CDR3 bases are TGTGCCTGGAGTGAAACAGCGAACACTGAAGCTTTCTTT.